Below, 12 T cell receptor beta chains from the same sample are listed, as sequenced in a study of cytomegalovirus exposure and HLA in healthy donors. PCR used 60 Vbeta primers and 13 Jbeta primers. Profiled with immunoSEQ multiplex PCR; TCRdb holds only in-frame clones, not every one. The sample has fewer than 200,000 clones, roughly 80% seen once; the top ten hold roughly 1.6%. Sequenced: PBMCs. These receptors were obtained from a man aged 45 to 65 in good health and CMV-seronegative.

The chain carries TRBV9 and TRBJ1-1, with 9 bases matching TRBD1. This CDR3 region has 17 residues. The ends lost 4 bases at V and 4 bases at J; junction bases unmatched: 14. CDR1 SGDLS and CDR2 YYNGEE come from the germline V gene. The CDR3, as DNA: TGTGCCAGCAGCACTTCCAATACAGGGGGCGCTGGCACTGAAGCTTTCTTT. This translates into CASSTSNTGGAGTEAFF.

CDR3 coding DNA: TGTGCCAGCAGAAGGGGAACTCACACCATATATTTT. This sequence encodes CASRRGTHTIYF. This rearrangement joins TRBV28 to TRBJ1-3, with a possible D match to TRBD1 (5 bases). The CDR3 consists of 12 residues. Germline V gene data show CDR1 as MDHEN and CDR2 as SYDVKM. V lost 6 bases and J lost 8, with 11 bases in between.

The chain employs TRBV5-6 and TRBJ2-2, with D possibly TRBD2 on 6 matching bases. V shed 4 bases and J shed 1 base, with 8 bases lying between them. Germline CDR1 and CDR2: SGHDT and YYEEEE. There are 14 residues in the CDR3. Here the CDR3 reads CASSLGGNTGELFF. The DNA for the CDR3 is TGTGCCAGCAGCCTCGGGGGGAACACCGGGGAGCTGTTTTTT.

V is TRBV7-9 and J is TRBJ2-5, with 12 bases aligning to TRBD1. This CDR3 has 15 amino acids. Losses at the gene ends were 5 bases for V and 11 bases for J; bases not matched to a gene: 12. CDR1 is SEHNR, CDR2 FQNEAQ, per germline (reference sequence). Written as DNA, the CDR3 is TGTGCCAGCAGCCCGTCGGGACAGGGGGCTAGGGAGCAGTACTTC. It encodes CASSPSGQGAREQYF. Full variable domain (rest looked up from reference TRBV7-9 and TRBJ2-5): DTGVSQNPRHKITKRGQNVTFRCDPISEHNRLYWYRQTLGQGPEFLTYFQNEAQLEKSRLLSDRFSAERPKGSFSTLEIQRTEQGDSAMYLCASSPSGQGAREQYFGPGTRLLVL.

The chain uses TRBV18 and TRBJ1-5, with D perhaps matching TRBD1 (5 bases). Germline V gene sequence: CDR1 KGHSH, CDR2 LQKENI. CDR3 length: 15 amino acids. V shed 3 bases and J shed 0 bases, with 9 bases lying between them. CDR3 sequence reads: CASSPPGISNQPQHF. The CDR3 DNA reads TGTGCCAGCTCACCTCCAGGGATTAGCAATCAGCCCCAGCATTTT.

Worth noting for this clone: Sequence at one end of the junction differs from germline and may be a read error. This sequence joins TRBV7-9 and TRBJ2-3, with TRBD1 as a possible D gene (5 bases). CDR1 and CDR2 from the germline V gene are SEHNR and FQNEAQ (reference sequence). The CDR3 has 16 residues. DNA of the CDR3: TGTTCCAGCAGCTTATCACAGGCCGCTAGCACAGATACGCAGTATTTT. Protein sequence: CSSSLSQAASTDTQYF. The full variable domain, with the rest looked up from reference TRBV7-9 and TRBJ2-3, is DTGVSQNPRHKITKRGQNVTFRCDPISEHNRLYWYRQTLGQGPEFLTYFQNEAQLEKSRLLSDRFSAERPKGSFSTLEIQRTEQGDSAMYLCSSSLSQAASTDTQYFGPGTRLTVL.

The chain recombines TRBV7-2 with TRBJ1-3; D is unclear. The CDR3 has 15 residues. The germline V gene has CDR1 SGHTA and CDR2 FQGNSA. Trimming took off 4 bases at V and 0 bases at J, with 10 bases between the two ends. The CDR3 nucleotides are TGTGCCAGCAGCTCGGGAGGGAGCTCTGGAAACACCATATATTTT. Translated: CASSSGGSSGNTIYF.

V gene TRBV27 combines with J gene TRBJ1-4; D not resolved. Per germline, CDR1 MNHEY and CDR2 SMNVEV (reference sequence). Trimming stripped 8 bases from V and 2 bases from J, with 18 bases between. The CDR3 covers 16 residues. This CDR3 reads CASGSFGVGTNEKLFF. In nucleotides, the CDR3 is TGTGCCAGCGGATCCTTCGGGGTAGGGACTAATGAAAAACTGTTTTTT.

The J gene is TRBJ2-5, the V gene TRBV6-1; 7 nucleotides line up with TRBD2. The CDR3 runs 16 residues. The J segment lost 0 bases and the V segment lost 4 bases, leaving 8 bases of the junction unmatched. In germline, CDR1 is MNHNS, CDR2 SASEGT. DNA of the CDR3: TGTGCCAGCAGTGTGGGACCACGGGGGGACCAAGAGACCCAGTACTTC. Its translation: CASSVGPRGDQETQYF.

This rearrangement joins TRBV19 to TRBJ2-1, with 13 bases identical to TRBD2. Germline CDR1 reads LNHDA; CDR2 reads SQIVND (reference sequence). This CDR3 has 19 residues. V dropped 5 bases and J dropped 2; count of bases not matched to a gene: 12. CDR3 nucleotide sequence: TGTGCCAGTAGTCTTCGGACTAGCGGGAGCTTGGGGCCCTACAATGAGCAGTTCTTC. As protein: CASSLRTSGSLGPYNEQFF.

The chain carries TRBV28 and TRBJ2-7; TRBD1 aligns across 9 bases. CDR3 length: 15 amino acids. The germline CDR1 and CDR2 sequences are MDHEN and SYDVKM. With V trimmed by 6 bases and J by 4 bases, 10 bases remained unmatched. The CDR3 is CASSSPGDRAYEQYF. CDR3 sequence (DNA): TGTGCCAGCAGCTCCCCCGGGGACAGGGCGTACGAGCAGTACTTC.

This clone has a single count. J is TRBJ2-2 and V is TRBV13, with D perhaps matching TRBD2 (6 bases). The CDR3 is 13 amino acids. Trimming took off 5 bases at V and 5 bases at J, with 9 bases between the two ends. CDR1 PRHDT and CDR2 FYEKMQ come from the germline V gene (reference sequence). CDR3 in amino acids: CASSRGRTGELFF. The CDR3 bases are TGTGCCAGCAGCCGGGGGAGGACCGGGGAGCTGTTTTTT.